This T cell receptor beta chain was profiled in a study of human T cells and chemical hapten exposure. MiXCR, applied by TCRdb to the RACE reads, yields one record per CDR3 protein. The sample includes about 120,000 distinct CDR3 sequences, about 12% of them seen just once. Documented time point: patch test 1, 2 weeks after DPC sensitization. Treatment of the sample: therapeutic diphenylcyclopropenone sensitization with weekly scalp DPC. Findings and limits, study-wide: Unchanged with DPC sensitization were TCRs above 1 in 1000 frequency.

V lost 3 bases to trimming and J lost 6 bases, with 5 bases between them. The germline gives CDR1 MNHNS, CDR2 SASEGT. The CDR3 has 11 residues. This clonotype has ten or more counts. Its antigen is undetermined. The chain employs TRBV6-1 and TRBJ2-5; D not resolved. Sequenced here: whole blood, sampled in connection with sensitization to the hapten diphenylcyclopropenone (DPC). The receptor was isolated from a woman between 45 and 65 years old with alopecia areata. Some clones in this sample may be carry-over from other donors' samples. DNA for the CDR3: TGTGCCAGCAGTGAGGTGAAGACCCAGTACTTC. This encodes CASSEVKTQYF.